This TCR beta chain is from a study of T cell responses to AZD1222 COVID-19 vaccine. Study as a whole: Pooling was applied to second doses at about 4 or about 12 weeks. Study findings and constraints: Nearly half of spike-specific TCRs reportedly target variant regions that are unmutated in the B.1.351 and B.1.1.7 variants. Across the whole spike, CD4 TCRs peaked at regions 160-218 and 743-854. Two AZD1222 doses significantly raised spike-specific TCR breadth and depth over controls.

TCRdb keeps only in-frame clones here, not all; method: immunoSEQ multiplex PCR. The sample carries some 97,000 clones, about nine tenths recorded once. The ends were cut back, 5 bases at V and 1 base at J, with 8 bases in the middle. The CDR3 is 13 residues long. Germline V gene data show CDR1 as SEHNR and CDR2 as FQNEAQ (reference sequence). About this clone: Its specificity is not known.

This TCR derives from an adult in good health. The chain has TRBV7-9 and TRBJ1-1; D ambiguous. This material consisted of peripheral blood, taken on day 0 of AZD1222 vaccination. The CDR3 DNA is TGTGCCAGCAGCCCGACGGGGAACACTGAAGCTTTCTTT. It specifies CASSPTGNTEAFF.